The clone carrying this TCR beta chain was recorded many times. From RNA transcripts, TCR beta CDR3 regions were amplified. A first-round RT-PCR of the TCR CDR3 used the HTBI primer set. From the multiplex PCR reads, TCRdb called clonotypes with MiXCR, one entry per CDR3 protein. This table has around 530,000 distinct CDR3 sequences, 17% appearing once. The V gene's germline CDR1 is MNHEY and CDR2 SMNVEV (reference sequence). This CDR3 is 17 amino acids long. V lost 7 bases and J lost 6, with 24 bases in between. The sample belongs to a study of T cells in Graves' hyperthyroidism and ophthalmopathy. Sequences were obtained from blood. This clonotype originated in a woman under 30 with Graves' ophthalmopathy. The genes are TRBV27 and TRBJ2-2; D assignment may be TRBD1 or TRBD2 (6 bases each). CDR3 coding DNA: TGTGCCAGCACCTGGGCCCCGGGGGCGCATGGCCCCGGGGAGCTGTTTTTT. As protein: CASTWAPGAHGPGELFF.